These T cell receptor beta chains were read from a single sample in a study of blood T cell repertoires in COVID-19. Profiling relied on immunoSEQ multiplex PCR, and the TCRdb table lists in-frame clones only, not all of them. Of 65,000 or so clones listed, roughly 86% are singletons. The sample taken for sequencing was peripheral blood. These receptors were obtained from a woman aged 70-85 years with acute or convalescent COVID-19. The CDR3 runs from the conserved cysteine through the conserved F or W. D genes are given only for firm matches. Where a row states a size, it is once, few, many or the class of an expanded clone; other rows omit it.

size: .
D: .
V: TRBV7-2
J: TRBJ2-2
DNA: TGTGCCAGCAGCTTAGTTCACACCACCGGGGAGCTGTTTTTT
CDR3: CASSLVHTTGELFF

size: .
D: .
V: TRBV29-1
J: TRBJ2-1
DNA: TGCGGGGCCCGGGAAGGGGGAGATGAGCAGTTCTTC
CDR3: CGAREGGDEQFF

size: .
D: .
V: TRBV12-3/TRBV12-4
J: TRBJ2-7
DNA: TGTGCCAGCAGTTTGGTCAGGGTAGAGCAGTACTTC
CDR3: CASSLVRVEQYF

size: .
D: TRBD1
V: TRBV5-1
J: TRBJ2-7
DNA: TGCGCCAGCAGCTTGCGACAGGGTCACTACGAGCAGTACTTC
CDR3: CASSLRQGHYEQYF

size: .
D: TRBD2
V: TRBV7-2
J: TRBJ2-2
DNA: TGTGCCAGCAGCGGCCGGACTAGCGGGGCGACCGGGGAGCTGTTTTTT
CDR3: CASSGRTSGATGELFF

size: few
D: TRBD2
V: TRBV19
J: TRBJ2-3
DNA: TGTGCCAGTAATAAGGCGGGAGTAACGGATACGCAGTATTTT
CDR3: CASNKAGVTDTQYF

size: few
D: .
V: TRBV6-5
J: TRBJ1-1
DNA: TGTGCCAGCGCCCAACAGGGCTTCCCTGAAGCTTTCTTT
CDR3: CASAQQGFPEAFF

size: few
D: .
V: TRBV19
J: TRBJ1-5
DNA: TGTGCCAGTAGTATTGCGGAAAGCAATCAGCCCCAGCATTTT
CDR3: CASSIAESNQPQHF

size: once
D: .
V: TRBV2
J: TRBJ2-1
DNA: TGTGCCAGCGGGCAATACAATGAGCAGTTCTTC
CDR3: CASGQYNEQFF

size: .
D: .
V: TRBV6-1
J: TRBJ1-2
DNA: TGTGCCAGCAGTGAAGTTTACGGGGATGGCTACACCTTC
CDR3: CASSEVYGDGYTF

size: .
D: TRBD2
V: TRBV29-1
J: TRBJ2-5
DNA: TGCAGCGTTGAAACCGGGGGGGAAGAGACCCAGTACTTC
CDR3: CSVETGGEETQYF

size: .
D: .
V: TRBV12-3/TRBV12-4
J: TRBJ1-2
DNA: TGTGCCAGCAGCCCTCAGAACGTATACACCTTC
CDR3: CASSPQNVYTF

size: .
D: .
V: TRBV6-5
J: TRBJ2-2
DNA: TGTGCCAGCAGCATCAAGGGGGTGTCCGGGGAGCTGTTTTTT
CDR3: CASSIKGVSGELFF

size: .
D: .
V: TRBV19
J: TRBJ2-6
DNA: TGTGCCAGTAGGGACAACTCTGGGGCCAACGTCCTGACTTTC
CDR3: CASRDNSGANVLTF

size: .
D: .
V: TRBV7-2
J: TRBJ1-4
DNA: TGTGCCAGCAGCCCCGGCGGGGCGGCAAAACTGTTTTTT
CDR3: CASSPGGAAKLFF

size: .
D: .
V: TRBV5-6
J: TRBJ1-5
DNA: TGTGCCAGCAGCCGCCAGTTAGCTAATCAGCCCCAGCATTTT
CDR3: CASSRQLANQPQHF